The TCR beta chain described here comes from a study of T cell repertoires in cytomegalovirus infection. The wider study: Use of recently identified HLA-C-restricted and well-studied HLA-B-restricted CMV epitopes was part of the study. TCR beta signatures that were public indicated CMV infection and matching HLA type.

TCRdb reprocessed the reads with MiXCR, giving one entry per CDR3 protein. The table records approximately 470,000 distinct CDR3 sequences, approximately 40% of them present only once. Remarks on this clonotype: What it binds is not known.

Trimming removed 3 bases at V and 4 bases at J, with 19 bases between. The CDR3 has 17 residues. The germline V gene encodes CDR1 LNHDA and CDR2 SQIVND (reference sequence). Whole-study results and caveats: There were carriers of CMV plus the relevant HLA, and cumulative public TCR beta family frequency identified them. Dominating the ex vivo response were TCR beta clonotypes that were CMV-specific and HLA-C-restricted.

The material was cultured PBMCs, obtained from culture after CMV antigen stimulation. The TCR comes from a human donor in good health (CMV status not recorded). Some clones in this sample may be carry-over from other donors' samples. The chain employs TRBV19 and TRBJ2-1; D gene ambiguous. The CDR3 reads CASSIGKGAKSYNEQFF. CDR3 nucleotide sequence: TGTGCCAGTAGTATTGGGAAGGGTGCGAAGTCTTACAATGAGCAGTTCTTC. The variable domain in full, with the rest retrieved from reference TRBV19 and TRBJ2-1, is DGGITQSPKYLFRKEGQNVTLSCEQNLNHDAMYWYRQDPGQGLRLIYYSQIVNDFQKGDIAEGYSVSREKKESFPLTVTSAQKNPTAFYLCASSIGKGAKSYNEQFFGPGTRLTVL.